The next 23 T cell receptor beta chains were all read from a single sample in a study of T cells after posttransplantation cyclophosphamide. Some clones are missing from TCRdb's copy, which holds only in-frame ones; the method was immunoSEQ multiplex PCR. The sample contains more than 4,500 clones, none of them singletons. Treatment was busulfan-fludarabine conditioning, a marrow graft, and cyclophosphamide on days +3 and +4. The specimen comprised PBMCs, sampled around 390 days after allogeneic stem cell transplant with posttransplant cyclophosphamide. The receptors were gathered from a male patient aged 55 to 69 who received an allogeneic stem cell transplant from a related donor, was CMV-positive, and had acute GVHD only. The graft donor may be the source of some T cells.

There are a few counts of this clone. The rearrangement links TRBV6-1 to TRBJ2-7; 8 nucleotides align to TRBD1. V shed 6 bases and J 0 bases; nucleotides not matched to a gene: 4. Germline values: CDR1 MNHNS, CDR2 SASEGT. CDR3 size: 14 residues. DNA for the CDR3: TGTGCCAGCAGCCGGACAGGGATCTCCTACGAGCAGTACTTC. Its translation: CASSRTGISYEQYF.

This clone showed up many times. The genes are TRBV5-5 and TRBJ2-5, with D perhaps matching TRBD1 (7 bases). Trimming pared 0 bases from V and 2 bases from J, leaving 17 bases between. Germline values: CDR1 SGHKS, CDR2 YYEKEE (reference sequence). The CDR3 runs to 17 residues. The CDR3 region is CASSLAVGGQLQETQYF. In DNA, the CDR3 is TGTGCCAGCAGCTTGGCCGTCGGGGGACAGCTACAAGAGACCCAGTACTTC.

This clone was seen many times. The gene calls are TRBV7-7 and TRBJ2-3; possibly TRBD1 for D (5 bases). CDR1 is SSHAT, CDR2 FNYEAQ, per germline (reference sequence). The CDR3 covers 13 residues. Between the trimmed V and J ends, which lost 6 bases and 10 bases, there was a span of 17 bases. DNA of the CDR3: TGTGCCAGCAGTCGCACAGGTGCTGTTGCGCAGTATTTT. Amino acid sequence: CASSRTGAVAQYF.

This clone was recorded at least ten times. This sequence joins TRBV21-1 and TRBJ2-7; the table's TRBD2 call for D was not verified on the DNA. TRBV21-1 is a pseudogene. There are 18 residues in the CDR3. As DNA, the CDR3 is TGTGCCAGCAGCAAAGAGGGGGGGGGCAGGCTTAGCTCCTACGAGCAGTACTTC. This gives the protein CASSKEGGGRLSSYEQYF.

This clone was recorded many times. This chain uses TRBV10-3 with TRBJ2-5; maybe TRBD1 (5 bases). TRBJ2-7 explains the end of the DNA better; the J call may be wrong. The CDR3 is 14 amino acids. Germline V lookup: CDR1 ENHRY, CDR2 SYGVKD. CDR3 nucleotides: TGTGCCATCAGTGATCCTGTGACAGCCTACGAGCAGTACTTC. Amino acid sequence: CAISDPVTAYEQYF.

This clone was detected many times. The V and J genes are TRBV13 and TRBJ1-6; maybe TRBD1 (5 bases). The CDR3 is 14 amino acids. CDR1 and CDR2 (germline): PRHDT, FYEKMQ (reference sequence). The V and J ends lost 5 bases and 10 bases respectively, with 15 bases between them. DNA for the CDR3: TGTGCCAGCAGCCCCTACGAAACAGGATCACCCCTCCACTTT. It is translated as CASSPYETGSPLHF. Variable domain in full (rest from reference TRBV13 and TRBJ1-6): AAGVIQSPRHLIKEKRETATLKCYPIPRHDTVYWYQQGPGQDPQFLISFYEKMQSDKGSIPDRFSAQQFSDYHSELNMSSLELGDSALYFCASSPYETGSPLHFGNGTRLTVT.

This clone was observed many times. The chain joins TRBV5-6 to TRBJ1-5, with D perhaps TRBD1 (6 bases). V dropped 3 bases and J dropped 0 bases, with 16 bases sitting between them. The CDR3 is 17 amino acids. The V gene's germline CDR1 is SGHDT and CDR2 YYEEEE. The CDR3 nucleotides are TGTGCCAGCAGCTGGGGGGGGCCAAATTATAGCAATCAGCCCCAGCATTTT. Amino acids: CASSWGGPNYSNQPQHF.

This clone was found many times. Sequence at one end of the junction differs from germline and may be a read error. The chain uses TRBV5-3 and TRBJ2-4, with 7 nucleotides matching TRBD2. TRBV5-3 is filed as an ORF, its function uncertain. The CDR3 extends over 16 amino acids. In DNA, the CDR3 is TGTGCCAGAAGCTTGATAAGCGGGAAGAGTAAAAACACTCAGTACTTC. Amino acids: CARSLISGKSKNTQYF.

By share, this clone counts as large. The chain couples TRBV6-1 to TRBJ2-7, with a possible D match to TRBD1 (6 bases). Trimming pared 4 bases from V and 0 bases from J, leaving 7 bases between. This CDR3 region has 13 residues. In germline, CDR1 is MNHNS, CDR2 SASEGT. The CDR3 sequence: CASSVDSSYEQYF. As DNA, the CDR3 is TGTGCCAGCAGTGTGGACAGCTCCTACGAGCAGTACTTC.

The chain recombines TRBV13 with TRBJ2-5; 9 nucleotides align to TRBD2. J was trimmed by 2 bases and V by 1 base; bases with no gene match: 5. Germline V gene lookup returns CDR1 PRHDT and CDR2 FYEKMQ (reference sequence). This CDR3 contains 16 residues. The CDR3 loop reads CASSLVLSGGQETQYF. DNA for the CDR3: TGTGCCAGCAGCTTAGTACTTAGCGGGGGACAAGAGACCCAGTACTTC.

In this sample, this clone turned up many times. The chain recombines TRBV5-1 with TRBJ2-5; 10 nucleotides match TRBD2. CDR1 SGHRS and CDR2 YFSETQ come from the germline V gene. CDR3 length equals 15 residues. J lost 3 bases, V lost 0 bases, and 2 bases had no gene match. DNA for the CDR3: TGCGCCAGCAGCTTGGTGCTAGCGGGAGAAGAGACCCAGTACTTC. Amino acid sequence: CASSLVLAGEETQYF.

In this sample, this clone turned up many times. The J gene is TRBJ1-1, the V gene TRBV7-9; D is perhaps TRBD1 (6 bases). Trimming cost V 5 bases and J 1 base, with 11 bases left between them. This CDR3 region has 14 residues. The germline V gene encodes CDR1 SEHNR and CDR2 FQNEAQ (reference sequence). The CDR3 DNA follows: TGTGCCAGCAGCCCGGACAGTTCGAACACTGAAGCTTTCTTT. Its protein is CASSPDSSNTEAFF.

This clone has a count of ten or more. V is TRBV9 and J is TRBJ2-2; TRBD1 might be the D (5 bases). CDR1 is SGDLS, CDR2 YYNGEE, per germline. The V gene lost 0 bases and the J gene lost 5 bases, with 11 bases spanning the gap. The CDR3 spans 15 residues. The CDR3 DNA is TGTGCCAGCAGCGTAGAGGAGACAGTTACCGGGGAGCTGTTTTTT. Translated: CASSVEETVTGELFF.

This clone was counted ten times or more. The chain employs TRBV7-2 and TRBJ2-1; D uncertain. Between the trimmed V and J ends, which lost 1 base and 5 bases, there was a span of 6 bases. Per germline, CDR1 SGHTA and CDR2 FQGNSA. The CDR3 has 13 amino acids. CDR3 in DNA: TGTGCCAGCAGCTTAGGAGAAAACAATGAGCAGTTCTTC. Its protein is CASSLGENNEQFF.

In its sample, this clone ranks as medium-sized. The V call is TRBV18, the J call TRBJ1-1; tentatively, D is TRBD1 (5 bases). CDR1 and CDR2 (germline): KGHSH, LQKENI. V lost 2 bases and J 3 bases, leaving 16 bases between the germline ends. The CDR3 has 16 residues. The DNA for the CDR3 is TGTGCCAGCTCACCAGCGGGGACCTCCTTTTACACTGAAGCTTTCTTT. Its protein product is CASSPAGTSFYTEAFF. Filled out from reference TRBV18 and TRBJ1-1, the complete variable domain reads NAGVMQNPRHLVRRRGQEARLRCSPMKGHSHVYWYRQLPEEGLKFMVYLQKENIIDESGMPKERFSAEFPKEGPSILRIQQVVRGDSAAYFCASSPAGTSFYTEAFFGQGTRLTVV.

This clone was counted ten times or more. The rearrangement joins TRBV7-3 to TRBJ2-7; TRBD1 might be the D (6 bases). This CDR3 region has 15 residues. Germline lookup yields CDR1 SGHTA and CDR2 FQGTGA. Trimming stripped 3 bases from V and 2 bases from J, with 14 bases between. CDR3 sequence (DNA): TGTGCCAGCAGCTTGGCGGCGCAGGGGCCCTACGAGCAGTACTTC. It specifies CASSLAAQGPYEQYF.

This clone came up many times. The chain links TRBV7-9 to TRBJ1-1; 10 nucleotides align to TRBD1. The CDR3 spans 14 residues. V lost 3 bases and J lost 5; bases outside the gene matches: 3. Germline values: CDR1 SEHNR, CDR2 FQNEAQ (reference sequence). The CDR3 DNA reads TGTGCCAGCAGCTTGACAGGGGGCAAGACTGAAGCTTTCTTT. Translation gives CASSLTGGKTEAFF.

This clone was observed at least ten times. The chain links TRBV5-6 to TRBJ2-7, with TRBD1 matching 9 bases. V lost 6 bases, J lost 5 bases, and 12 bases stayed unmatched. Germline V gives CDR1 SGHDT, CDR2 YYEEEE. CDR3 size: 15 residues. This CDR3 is CASTFQGQGTHEQYF. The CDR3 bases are TGTGCCAGCACCTTTCAGGGACAGGGAACCCACGAGCAGTACTTC.

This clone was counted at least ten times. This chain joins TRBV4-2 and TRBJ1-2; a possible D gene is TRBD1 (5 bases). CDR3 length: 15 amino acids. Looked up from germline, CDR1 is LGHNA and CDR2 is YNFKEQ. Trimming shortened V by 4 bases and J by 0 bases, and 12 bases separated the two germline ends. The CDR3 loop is CASSLLDTANYGYTF. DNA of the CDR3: TGTGCCAGCAGCCTACTGGACACAGCTAACTATGGCTACACCTTC.

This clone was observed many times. The CDR3 sequence: CASSSQDLGWSQHF. CDR3 in DNA: TGTGCCAGTAGTAGTCAGGATTTGGGCTGGTCCCAGCATTTT. This rearrangement joins TRBV19 to TRBJ1-5; D gene uncertain. The CDR3 totals 14 residues. V was cut by 4 bases and J by 11 bases, with 18 bases left in between. In germline, CDR1 is LNHDA, CDR2 SQIVND (reference sequence).

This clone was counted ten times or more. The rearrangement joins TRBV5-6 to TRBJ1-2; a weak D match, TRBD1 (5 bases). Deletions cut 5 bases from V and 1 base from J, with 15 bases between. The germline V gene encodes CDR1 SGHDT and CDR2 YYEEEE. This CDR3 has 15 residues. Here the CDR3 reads CASRGVLGDNYGYTF. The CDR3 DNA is TGTGCCAGCAGAGGGGTATTAGGGGATAACTATGGCTACACCTTC.

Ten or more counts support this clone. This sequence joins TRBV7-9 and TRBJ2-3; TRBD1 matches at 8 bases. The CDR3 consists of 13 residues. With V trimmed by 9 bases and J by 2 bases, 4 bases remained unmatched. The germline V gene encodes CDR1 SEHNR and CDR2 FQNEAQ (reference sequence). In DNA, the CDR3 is TGTGCCAGTTCGGGACAGGTCACAGATACGCAGTATTTT. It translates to CASSGQVTDTQYF.

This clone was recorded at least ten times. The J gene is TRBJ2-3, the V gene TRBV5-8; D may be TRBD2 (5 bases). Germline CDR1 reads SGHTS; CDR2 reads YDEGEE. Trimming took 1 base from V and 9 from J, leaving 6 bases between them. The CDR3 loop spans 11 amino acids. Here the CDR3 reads CASSLRGTQYF. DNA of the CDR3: TGTGCCAGCAGCTTGCGGGGAACGCAGTATTTT.